This T cell receptor beta chain is from a study of blood T cell repertoires in COVID-19. About the research overall: T cells, B-cell-depleted T cells, or PBMCs provided the cDNA or gDNA that served as material.

V was clipped by 4 bases and J by 2 bases, with 16 bases between them. Germline V lookup: CDR1 SGHRS, CDR2 YFSETQ. The CDR3 is 15 amino acids. Assay used: immunoSEQ multiplex PCR; TCRdb lists only in-frame clones, some missing. There are tens of thousands of clones in the sample; 87% occur only once, and around 4.5% lies in the top ten. V usage is TRBV5-1 and J usage is TRBJ2-7, with D possibly TRBD2 on 6 matching bases. Sequenced input: peripheral blood. This receptor was obtained from a human donor in a cohort sampled during active COVID-19. CDR3 coding DNA: TGCGCCAGCAGCGGATCCCGGGACTCCCCCTACGAGCAGTACTTC. Translated: CASSGSRDSPYEQYF.